This T cell receptor (beta chain) is from a study of patients and donors after allogeneic stem cell transplantation. From germline, CDR1 is MGHRA and CDR2 YSYEKL. Between the trimmed V and J ends, which lost 0 bases and 0 bases, there was a span of 6 bases. The CDR3 loop spans 15 amino acids. MiXCR, run by TCRdb on the RT-PCR reads, gives a single entry per CDR3 protein. This table has 400,000 to 450,000 distinct CDR3 sequences, 16% appearing once. Sample: blood, either unsorted or a sorted T cell fraction (not recorded which). This sequence originates from a human donor who was either an allogeneic HSCT recipient or a stem cell or donor lymphocyte infusion donor (not recorded which). It is not recorded whose cells these are; they may come from a transplant donor. V and J are TRBV4-1 and TRBJ2-4, with D unresolved. This CDR3 reads CASSQDILAKNIQYF. The CDR3 coding sequence is TGCGCCAGCAGCCAAGATATCCTAGCCAAAAACATTCAGTACTTC.